This note documents a single T cell receptor beta chain sequence. The target of this receptor is not known. Base-call qualities are not available, and no considerably larger clone is one nucleotide away. The data originate from a study of beta chain features in type 1 diabetes (dated by TCRdb to 2017 to 2018). With respect to the entire study: Mean age, gender distribution, total cell number and subset yield were not different between patients and healthy donors. Regulatory and stem cell-like memory subsets were isolated from only 8 patients and roughly eight healthy donors, whereas naive and central memory subsets came from all 30 or so donors. A total of approximately 100 million sorted cells were examined across all samples, and the number of cells per subset was strongly correlated with RNA yield. The study compared TCRB repertoires of sorted circulating CD4+ T cell subsets between recently diagnosed type 1 diabetes patients and matched healthy donors.

General findings and caveats noted by the study authors: Because cDNA was sequenced instead of genomic DNA, activated cells with high expression could be over-represented, although the groups did not differ in activation or CD3 levels. Shorter templates might be favored by PCR, yet because patient and control samples were amplified and corrected together, any such skew would affect both groups equally. Because the HLA sub-analyses included only small numbers of individuals, any influence of HLA type on TCRB rearrangement was left unresolved. Type 1 diabetes patients showed a moderate but significant shortening of TCRB CDR3 length in all four CD4+ subsets. Patients with type 1 diabetes made fewer insertions and deleted more nucleotides at VDJ recombination sites, implying thymic rearrangement abnormalities. Naive, central memory and regulatory TCRB repertoires appeared to be more alike among patients than among healthy donors.

A single peripheral blood draw of roughly 0.11 L on average was collected from each donor into heparinised tubes. A BD FACSAria II was used to sort naive, central memory, regulatory and stem cell-like memory CD4+ T cells with a panel that included CD45RO, CCR7, CD25, CD127, CD95 and CD27. Purity was above 95% for every sorted population. PBMCs were isolated immediately by Lymphoprep density gradient centrifugation and stained directly without culture. So that batch effects would be minimized, each experiment stained and sorted samples in pairs, pairing one healthy donor with one patient. All of the isolated RNA was reverse transcribed with the High Capacity cDNA Reverse Transcription Kit, so expressed TCRB transcripts were sequenced. Naive, central memory and regulatory T cell samples underwent deep immunoSEQ sequencing, averaging roughly 3.4 million total reads per sample. Sorted cells were lysed in RLT buffer, and RNA was extracted using DNase-treated RNeasy Micro or Mini kits according to cell number. Each cell subset was processed separately to prevent cross-contamination, with patient and healthy donor samples processed together. The immunoSEQ multiplex PCR was used to amplify TCRB sequences from cDNA, generating 87-bp fragments that spanned the CDR3 region. Amplicons were sequenced on the Illumina HiSeq platform. Under the source paper's analysis protocol: Synthetic template baselines were used to correct PCR bias computationally, reads within Hamming distance 2 were collapsed, and singletons that could not be merged were discarded. Reads were aligned to IMGT to assign V, D and J genes, CDR3 length, and insertions or deletions at six rearrangement sites. Within each subset, clonotype counts were normalized to sorted cell number, and only after that were true diversity and Gini coefficients computed with the tcR R package. The overlap coefficient, calculated on TCRB nucleotide sequences, was used to measure repertoire sharing. Out-of-frame TCRB sequences from naive cells were analyzed to stand in for the pre-selection repertoire. As stored in TCRdb, this immuneACCESS dataset retains in-frame rearrangements with V and J assigned. A fraction of the clones does not appear; measured against another copy, unresolved V genes explain less than half of the discrepancy, and the remainder lacks a known reason. That table furnishes V, J and clone size, whereas the DNA furnished D and trimming. Counted in this sample were roughly 350,000 clones; about 10% of them appeared once. Roughly 0.014% of the sample is held by the ten biggest clonotypes.

In the germline V gene, CDR1 corresponds to SGHDN and CDR2 to FVKESK. Ends trimmed: V by 2 bases, J by 1 base; bases unmatched to a gene: 5. Its CDR3 holds 17 amino acids, cysteine through phenylalanine. CDR3 DNA only is kept here, 51 bases in frame from base 1. Sequenced sample: naive CD4+ T cells from blood. The cell subset or site label here, explained by the study, means: true naive CD4+ T cells. Recombination joined TRBV14 with TRBJ2-2, with 9 bases aligning to TRBD2. The sequence came from a woman aged 30 to 39 in good health. The nucleotide sequence reads as follows: TGTGCCAGCAGCCAATCACTAGCGGGCCTGAACACCGGGGAGCTGTTTTTT. It translates as CASSQSLAGLNTGELFF.